These 19 T cell receptor beta chains came from one sample sequenced in a study of T cells expressing NK-cell markers. TCRdb re-analyzed the 5' RACE reads; it lists each CDR3 protein once, without DNA. The listing contains over 150,000 distinct CDR3 sequences. Sequenced: blood T cells: a sorted CD56 or NKG2C T cell subset, CD4+ or CD8+ T cells, or bulk PBMC T cells (not recorded which). The receptors here all came from a man aged 18-69 years in good health.

The V call is TRBV14, the J call TRBJ1-2. Germline CDR1 is SGHDN and CDR2 is FVKESK. The CDR3 totals 15 residues. CDR3 protein: CASSPSPAEPLGYTF. Full variable domain (missing parts from reference TRBV14 and TRBJ1-2): EAGVTQFPSHSVIEKGQTVTLRCDPISGHDNLYWYRRVMGKEIKFLLHFVKESKQDESGMPNNRFLAERTGGTYSTLKVQPAELEDSGVYFCASSPSPAEPLGYTFGSGTRLTVV.

V is TRBV5-8 and J is TRBJ2-5. CDR3 length equals 12 residues. The germline gives CDR1 SGHTS, CDR2 YDEGEE. The CDR3 loop reads CASSLAERTQYF.

The chain employs TRBV12-5 and TRBJ2-3; TCRdb's D call, TRBD1, is unchecked because there is no DNA. Germline V CDR1 and CDR2: LGHNT, FRNRAP. The CDR3 consists of 17 residues. CDR3 loop: CASGFTVTGGATDTQYF.

The CDR3 loop is CATSRDLGRFNEQFF. The chain recombines TRBV15 with TRBJ2-1. The germline V gene encodes CDR1 LNHNV and CDR2 YYDKDF (reference sequence). This CDR3 comprises 15 residues.

This chain connects TRBV20-1 to TRBJ2-1; checking the TCRdb D call of TRBD2 is not possible without DNA. CDR3 size: 17 residues. Germline V gene data show CDR1 as DFQATT and CDR2 as SNEGSKA (reference sequence). The CDR3 here is CSARVAVAEEYYNEQFF.

The gene calls are TRBV5-4 and TRBJ2-3; TCRdb calls TRBD1, which cannot be checked without DNA. Germline V CDR1 and CDR2: SGHNT, YYREEE (reference sequence). The CDR3 loop spans 16 amino acids. Here the CDR3 reads CASSPRDGGGTDTQYF.

V is TRBV11-2 and J is TRBJ2-1; TCRdb reports TRBD2, a call that lacks DNA to check it against. The germline CDR1 and CDR2 sequences are SGHAT and FQNNGV. The CDR3 sequence is 13 residues long. CDR3: CASSLGTSGEQFF. The variable domain in full, completed from reference TRBV11-2 and TRBJ2-1, reads EAGVAQSPRYKIIEKRQSVAFWCNPISGHATLYWYQQILGQGPKLLIQFQNNGVVDDSQLPKDRFSAERLKGVDSTLKIQPAKLEDSAVYLCASSLGTSGEQFFGPGTRLTVL.

The V call is TRBV27, the J call TRBJ1-1. The germline V gene encodes CDR1 MNHEY and CDR2 SMNVEV (reference sequence). The CDR3 has 17 amino acids. The chain's CDR3 is CASSLSGPQGTNTEAFF.

The chain combines TRBV7-9 with TRBJ2-7; TCRdb outputs TRBD2, but without DNA this stays unchecked. CDR1 SEHNR and CDR2 FQNEAQ come from the germline V gene (reference sequence). The CDR3 consists of 14 residues. The CDR3 region is CASSSRESLYEQYF. The entire variable domain, with the rest obtained from reference TRBV7-9 and TRBJ2-7, is as follows: DTGVSQNPRHKITKRGQNVTFRCDPISEHNRLYWYRQTLGQGPEFLTYFQNEAQLEKSRLLSDRFSAERPKGSFSTLEIQRTEQGDSAMYLCASSSRESLYEQYFGPGTRLTVT.

V and J are TRBV27 and TRBJ2-2; TCRdb designates TRBD2, a call that cannot be tested without DNA. The length of the CDR3 is 14 residues. Germline assignment: CDR1 MNHEY and CDR2 SMNVEV (reference sequence). CDR3 amino acids: CASSLGPSFGELFF.

The chain uses TRBV9 and TRBJ2-2; TCRdb selects TRBD2, and the lack of DNA leaves this call unchecked. Germline-derived CDR1 and CDR2 are SGDLS and YYNGEE. This CDR3 spans 14 amino acids. The CDR3 spells CASRSGGVTGELFF.

The CDR3 spells CASKMGGNYGYTF. The V gene is TRBV6-1, the J gene TRBJ1-2; with no DNA, the TCRdb D assignment of TRBD1 cannot be verified. This CDR3 is built from 13 residues. CDR1 and CDR2 (germline): MNHNS, SASEGT.

The J gene is TRBJ2-1, the V gene TRBV3-1; TCRdb's D gene call, TRBD1, goes unchecked for lack of DNA. Germline V lookup: CDR1 LGHDT, CDR2 YNNKEL (reference sequence). This CDR3 spans 11 amino acids. CDR3 in amino acids: CASVLGHEQFF.

The chain joins TRBV3-1 to TRBJ1-4. Germline V gene sequence: CDR1 LGHDT, CDR2 YNNKEL (reference sequence). The CDR3 is made up of 15 amino acids. This CDR3 reads CASSQPTATNEKLFF.

This chain's CDR3 is CATSGSIRGSQPQHF. The J gene is TRBJ1-5, the V gene TRBV24-1; lacking DNA, the TRBD1 call made by TCRdb goes unchecked. The CDR3 contains 15 residues. Germline V gives CDR1 KGHDR, CDR2 SFDVKD.

J is TRBJ2-1 and V is TRBV5-5. Germline V gene data show CDR1 as SGHKS and CDR2 as YYEKEE (reference sequence). The CDR3 is 12 amino acids. CDR3 sequence reads: CASSLINNEQFF.

J is TRBJ2-6 and V is TRBV3-1; TCRdb lists TRBD2, though no DNA is available to test this call. Germline CDR1 is LGHDT and CDR2 is YNNKEL (reference sequence). The CDR3 spans 21 residues. The CDR3 protein is CASSQVPGLAGLNSGANVLTF.

J is TRBJ2-1 and V is TRBV19; the TCRdb call, TRBD2, lacks DNA for checking. This CDR3 is 15 amino acids long. Germline V lookup: CDR1 LNHDA, CDR2 SQIVND (reference sequence). The CDR3 protein is CASSRLAGGLHEQFF.

The V and J genes are TRBV11-2 and TRBJ1-1. The CDR3 runs 13 residues. Germline CDR1 and CDR2: SGHAT and FQNNGV. The CDR3 here is CASSFDNPYEAFF. The entire variable domain, with the rest obtained from reference TRBV11-2 and TRBJ1-1, is as follows: EAGVAQSPRYKIIEKRQSVAFWCNPISGHATLYWYQQILGQGPKLLIQFQNNGVVDDSQLPKDRFSAERLKGVDSTLKIQPAKLEDSAVYLCASSFDNPYEAFFGQGTRLTVV.